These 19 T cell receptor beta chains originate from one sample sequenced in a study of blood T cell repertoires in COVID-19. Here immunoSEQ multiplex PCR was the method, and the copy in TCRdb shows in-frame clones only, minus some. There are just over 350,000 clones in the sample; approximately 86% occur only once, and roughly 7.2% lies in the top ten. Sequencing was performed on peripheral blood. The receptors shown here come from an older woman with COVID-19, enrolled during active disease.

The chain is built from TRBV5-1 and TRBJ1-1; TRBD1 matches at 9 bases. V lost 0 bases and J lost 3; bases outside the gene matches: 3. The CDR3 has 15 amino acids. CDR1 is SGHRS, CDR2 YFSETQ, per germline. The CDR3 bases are TGCGCCAGCAGCTTGGGTCGACAGGGGGACACTGAAGCTTTCTTT. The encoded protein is CASSLGRQGDTEAFF.

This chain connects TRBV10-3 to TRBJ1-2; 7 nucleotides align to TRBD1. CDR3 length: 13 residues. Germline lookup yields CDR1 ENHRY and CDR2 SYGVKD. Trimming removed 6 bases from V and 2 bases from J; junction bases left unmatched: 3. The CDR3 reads CAIRLTGNYGYTF. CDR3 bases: TGTGCCATCAGACTGACAGGGAACTATGGCTACACCTTC.

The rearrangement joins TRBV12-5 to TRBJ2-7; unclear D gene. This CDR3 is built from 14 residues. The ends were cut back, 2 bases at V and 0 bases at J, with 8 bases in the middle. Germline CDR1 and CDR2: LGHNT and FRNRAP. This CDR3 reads CASGLYPSSYEQYF. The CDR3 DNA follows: TGTGCTAGTGGTTTGTATCCCAGCTCCTACGAGCAGTACTTC.

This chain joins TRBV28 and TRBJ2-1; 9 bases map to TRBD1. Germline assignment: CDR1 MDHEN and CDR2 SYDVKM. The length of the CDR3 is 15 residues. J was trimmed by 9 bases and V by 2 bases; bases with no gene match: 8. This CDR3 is CASSLGDRGSGEQFF. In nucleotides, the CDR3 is TGTGCCAGCAGTTTAGGCGACAGGGGGTCAGGTGAGCAGTTCTTC.

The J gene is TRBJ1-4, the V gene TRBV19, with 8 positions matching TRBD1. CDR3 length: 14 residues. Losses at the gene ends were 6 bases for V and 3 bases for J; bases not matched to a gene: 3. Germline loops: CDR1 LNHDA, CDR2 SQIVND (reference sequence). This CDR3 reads CASRGTGANEKLFF. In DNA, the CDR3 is TGTGCCAGTAGGGGGACAGGCGCTAATGAAAAACTGTTTTTT.

The CDR3 DNA follows: TGTGCCAGCAGTTTTGCGGGTCCCATCTATGGCTACACCTTC. It yields the protein CASSFAGPIYGYTF. The rearrangement joins TRBV27 to TRBJ1-2; D ambiguous. The V and J ends lost 3 bases and 4 bases respectively, with 12 bases between them. The CDR3 has 14 residues. Germline V CDR1 and CDR2: MNHEY, SMNVEV (reference sequence).

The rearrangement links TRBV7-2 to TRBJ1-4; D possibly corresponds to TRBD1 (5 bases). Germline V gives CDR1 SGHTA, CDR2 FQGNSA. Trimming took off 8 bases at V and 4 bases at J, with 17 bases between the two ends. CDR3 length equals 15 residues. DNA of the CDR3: TGTGCCAGCGGGCTCACATCAGGGCTTAATGAAAAACTGTTTTTT. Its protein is CASGLTSGLNEKLFF.

Here the CDR3 DNA reads TGTGCCACCGGGACAGGGGGTGTCGCAGATACGCAGTATTTT. Translated, it gives CATGTGGVADTQYF. The J gene is TRBJ2-3, the V gene TRBV15; 11 nucleotides align to TRBD1. CDR3 length equals 14 residues. Germline V gene data show CDR1 as LNHNV and CDR2 as YYDKDF (reference sequence). V lost 8 bases, J lost 4 bases, and 5 bases stayed unmatched.

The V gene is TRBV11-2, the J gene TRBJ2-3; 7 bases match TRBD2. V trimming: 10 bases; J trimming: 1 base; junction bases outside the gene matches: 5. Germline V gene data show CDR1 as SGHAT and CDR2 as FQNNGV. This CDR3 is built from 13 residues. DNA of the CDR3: TGTGCCATCTCCCGGGGGGGCACAGATACGCAGTATTTT. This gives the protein CAISRGGTDTQYF.

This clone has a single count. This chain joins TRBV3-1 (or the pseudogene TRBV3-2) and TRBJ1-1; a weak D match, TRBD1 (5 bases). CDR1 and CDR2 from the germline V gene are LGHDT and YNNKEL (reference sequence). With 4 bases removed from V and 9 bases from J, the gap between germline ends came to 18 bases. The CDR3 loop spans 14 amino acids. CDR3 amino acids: CASSLTTGVTQAFF. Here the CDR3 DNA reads TGTGCCAGCAGCCTAACCACAGGCGTCACACAAGCTTTCTTT.

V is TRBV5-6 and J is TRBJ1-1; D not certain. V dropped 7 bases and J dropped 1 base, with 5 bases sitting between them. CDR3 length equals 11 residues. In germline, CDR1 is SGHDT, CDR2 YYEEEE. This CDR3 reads CASRRNTEAFF. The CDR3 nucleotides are TGTGCCAGCCGTCGGAACACTGAAGCTTTCTTT.

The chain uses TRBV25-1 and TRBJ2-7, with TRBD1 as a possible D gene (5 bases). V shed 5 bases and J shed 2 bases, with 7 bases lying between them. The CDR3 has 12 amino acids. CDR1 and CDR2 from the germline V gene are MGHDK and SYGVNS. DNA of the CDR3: TGTGCCAGCAGTTGGGGCCCCTACGAGCAGTACTTC. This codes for CASSWGPYEQYF.

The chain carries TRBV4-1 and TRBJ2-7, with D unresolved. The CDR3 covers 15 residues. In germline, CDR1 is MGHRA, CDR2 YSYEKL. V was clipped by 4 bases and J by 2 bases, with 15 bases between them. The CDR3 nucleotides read TGCGCCAGCAGCCCACCCATGGCAGGCACCTACGAGCAGTACTTC. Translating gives CASSPPMAGTYEQYF.

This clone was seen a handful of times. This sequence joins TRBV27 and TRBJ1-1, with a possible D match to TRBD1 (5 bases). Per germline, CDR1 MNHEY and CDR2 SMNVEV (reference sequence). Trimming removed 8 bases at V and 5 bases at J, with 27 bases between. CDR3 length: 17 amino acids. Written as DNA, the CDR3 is TGTGCCAGCCACTTCAAAGGGTGGGGCACCCTGGGGACTGAAGCTTTCTTT. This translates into CASHFKGWGTLGTEAFF.

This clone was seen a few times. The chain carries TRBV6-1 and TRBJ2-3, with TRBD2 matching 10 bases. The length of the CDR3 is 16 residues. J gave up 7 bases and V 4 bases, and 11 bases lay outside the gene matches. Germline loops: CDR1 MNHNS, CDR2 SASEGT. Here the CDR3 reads CASSVSGGASWNTQYF. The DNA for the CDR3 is TGTGCCAGCAGTGTCAGCGGGGGGGCCAGTTGGAATACGCAGTATTTT.

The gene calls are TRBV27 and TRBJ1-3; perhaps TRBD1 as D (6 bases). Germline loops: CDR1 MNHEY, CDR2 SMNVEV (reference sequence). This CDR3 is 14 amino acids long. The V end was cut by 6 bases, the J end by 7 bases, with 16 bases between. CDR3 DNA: TGTGCCAGCAGCTCCGCGGGGGGCCAGAACACCATATATTTT. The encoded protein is CASSSAGGQNTIYF.

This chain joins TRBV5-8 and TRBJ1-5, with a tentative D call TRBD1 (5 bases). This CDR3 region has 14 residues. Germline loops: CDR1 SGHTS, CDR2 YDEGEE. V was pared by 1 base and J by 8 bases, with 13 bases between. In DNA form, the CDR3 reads TGTGCCAGCAGCTTGCGCCAGTGGGGGGAGCCCCAGCATTTT. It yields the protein CASSLRQWGEPQHF.

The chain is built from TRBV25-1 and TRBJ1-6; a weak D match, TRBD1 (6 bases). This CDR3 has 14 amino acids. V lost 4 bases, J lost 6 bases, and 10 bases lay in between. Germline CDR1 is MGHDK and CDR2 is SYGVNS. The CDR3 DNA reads TGTGCCAGCAGTGGTATAGGGGGTAATTCACCCCTCCACTTT. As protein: CASSGIGGNSPLHF.

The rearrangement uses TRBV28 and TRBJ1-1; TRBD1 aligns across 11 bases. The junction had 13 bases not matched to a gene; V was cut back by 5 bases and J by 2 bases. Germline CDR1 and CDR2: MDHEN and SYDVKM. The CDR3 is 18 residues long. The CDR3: CASSTRVRDRGANTEAFF. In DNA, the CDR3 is TGTGCCAGCAGTACCCGCGTCCGGGACAGGGGGGCAAACACTGAAGCTTTCTTT. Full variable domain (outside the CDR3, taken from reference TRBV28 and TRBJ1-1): DVKVTQSSRYLVKRTGEKVFLECVQDMDHENMFWYRQDPGLGLRLIYFSYDVKMKEKGDIPEGYSVSREKKERFSLILESASTNQTSMYLCASSTRVRDRGANTEAFFGQGTRLTVV.